The rows below give T cell receptor beta chains drawn from one sample of a study of early T cells in non-severe SARS-CoV-2 infection. TCRdb re-analysed the 5' RACE reads in MiXCR, keeping a single row per CDR3 protein. The sample shows tens of thousands of distinct CDR3 sequences, approximately 14% of them seen only once. The source material was whole blood, sampled at baseline. These receptors all stem from an adult who was a healthcare worker with PCR-confirmed SARS-CoV-2 infection or an uninfected control (not recorded which). CDR3s include the opening cysteine and the closing phenylalanine or tryptophan. Fields, in order: D gene, clone size, V gene, J gene, CDR3 DNA, CDR3 protein. A D gene is named only where the DNA matches it firmly. A clone size is listed for some rows: how often the clone was seen (once, few, many), or a class if it is expanded.

TRBD1	few	TRBV27	TRBJ2-3	TGTGCCAGCAGTTTTCGGACAGGGGCAGATACGCAGTATTTT	CASSFRTGADTQYF
NA	NA	TRBV2	TRBJ2-7	TGTGCCAGCAGTGAAGGCCCCCGTATCTACGAGCAGTACTTC	CASSEGPRIYEQYF
TRBD1	NA	TRBV7-7	TRBJ2-2	TGTGCCAGCAGCCTTGACAGGGGCCCGAACACCGGGGAGCTGTTTTTT	CASSLDRGPNTGELFF
TRBD1	few	TRBV25-1	TRBJ1-5	TGTGCCAGCAGTGCCGGAGACAGGGGATGGAATCAGCCCCAGCATTTT	CASSAGDRGWNQPQHF
NA	NA	TRBV28	TRBJ2-5	TGTGCCAGCAGTTTAAGCCCTCGATGGGCCCAGTACTTC	CASSLSPRWAQYF
TRBD1	few	TRBV7-2	TRBJ2-6	TGTGCCAGCAGCGTACAGGGGGCGCGGGGGGCCAACGTCCTGACTTTC	CASSVQGARGANVLTF
NA	many	TRBV20-1	TRBJ2-1	TGCAGTGCTAGAGGTCAAGCGGTTCTCTCCTACAATGAGCAGTTCTTC	CSARGQAVLSYNEQFF
NA	few	TRBV7-3	TRBJ2-2	TGTGCCAGCAGCGATACCCGTCGGGGGTTCGGCACCGGGGAGCTGTTTTTT	CASSDTRRGFGTGELFF
NA	few	TRBV11-2	TRBJ2-1	TGTGCCAGCAGCTTGAACAGGCCGGGTAATGAGCAGTTCTTC	CASSLNRPGNEQFF
NA	few	TRBV28	TRBJ2-4	TGTGCCAGCAGCGGGTACAGCTACAAAAACATTCAGTACTTC	CASSGYSYKNIQYF
TRBD2	medium-sized	TRBV5-1	TRBJ2-2	TGCGCCAGCAGCTTGCCCTCGGGCGCAAGCGGGGTGAACACCGGGGAGCTGTTTTTT	CASSLPSGASGVNTGELFF
NA	NA	TRBV3-1	TRBJ2-3	TGTGCCAGCAGCCATCACACAGATACGCAGTATTTT	CASSHHTDTQYF
NA	NA	TRBV10-3	TRBJ1-1	TGTGCCATCAGAAACCGGGGACAAGCGAACACTGAAGCTTTCTTT	CAIRNRGQANTEAFF
NA	many	TRBV20-1	TRBJ1-1	TGCAGTGCTAGAGGATCCCAGCTTCAAGCTTTCTTT	CSARGSQLQAFF
NA	NA	TRBV7-2	TRBJ1-2	TGTGCCAGCAGCTTCACGGGAGGCGCAATCTATGGCTACACCTTC	CASSFTGGAIYGYTF
TRBD2	few	TRBV6-5	TRBJ2-5	TGTGCCAGCAGTTACTCTACTAGCGGGTCGACCCAGTACTTC	CASSYSTSGSTQYF
TRBD1	few	TRBV20-1	TRBJ2-7	TGCAGTGTTTCGCGCGGGACAGGTTCCTACGAGCAGTACTTC	CSVSRGTGSYEQYF
NA	few	TRBV29-1	TRBJ2-7	TGCAGCGTCTATGGAGGGGACAACTCCTACGAGCAGTACTTC	CSVYGGDNSYEQYF
TRBD2	many	TRBV12-3/TRBV12-4	TRBJ2-5	TGTGCCACCCAGAGAGGAGCGGGGGGACAAGAGACCCAGTACTTC	CATQRGAGGQETQYF
NA	few	TRBV7-9	TRBJ1-1	TGTGCCAGCAGCCCTCGGGGAGCCGTTTCGAACACTGAAGCTTTCTTT	CASSPRGAVSNTEAFF
TRBD1	NA	TRBV27	TRBJ2-1	TGTGCCAGCAGTCTCTCGACAGGGGATGAGCAGTTCTTC	CASSLSTGDEQFF
NA	NA	TRBV5-4	TRBJ2-7	TGTGCCAGCAGCCGGGACACCGCCACCTACGAGCAGTACTTC	CASSRDTATYEQYF
NA	few	TRBV29-1	TRBJ2-1	TGCAGCGTTGTAAGAGGGAGCTCCTACAATGAGCAGTTCTTC	CSVVRGSSYNEQFF
NA	NA	TRBV12-3/TRBV12-4	TRBJ2-1	TGTGCCAGCAGTTTACCACAGAATGAGCAGTTCTTC	CASSLPQNEQFF
NA	NA	TRBV24-1	TRBJ2-5	TGTGCCACCAGTGATGATGGAAACCAAGAGCCCCAGTACTTC	CATSDDGNQEPQYF
TRBD2	many	TRBV2	TRBJ2-1	TGTGCCAGCCTAGCGGGAGGATACAATGAGCAGTTCTTC	CASLAGGYNEQFF
NA	NA	TRBV28	TRBJ1-3	TGTGCCAGCAGATTTACCGGGACTCATAGCTCTGGAAACACCATATATTTT	CASRFTGTHSSGNTIYF
TRBD2	few	TRBV7-2	TRBJ2-1	TGTGCCAGCAGCTTAGTGGGCGGGAGCGATGAGCAGTTCTTC	CASSLVGGSDEQFF
NA	many	TRBV10-3	TRBJ2-3	TGTGCCATCGGGGGCGGCGGTACGCAGTATTTT	CAIGGGGTQYF
TRBD1	NA	TRBV29-1	TRBJ2-4	TGCAGCGTATTGGACAGGGCGGATCAAAACATTCAGTACTTC	CSVLDRADQNIQYF
TRBD2	few	TRBV7-9	TRBJ2-5	TGTGCCAGCAGCTCTCCCCATAGCGGGAGGGCGGAGACCCAGTACTTC	CASSSPHSGRAETQYF
TRBD2	NA	TRBV5-5	TRBJ2-7	TGTGCCAGCAGCTCGGGACTAGCGGTTGCCTACGAGCAGTACTTC	CASSSGLAVAYEQYF
NA	NA	TRBV2	TRBJ2-7	TGTGCCAGCAGTGAAACGGCAGGGCCCTACGAGCAGTACTTC	CASSETAGPYEQYF
NA	NA	TRBV5-1	TRBJ2-3	TGCGCCAGCAGCCGGGACCAAAGGGTGGATACGCAGTATTTT	CASSRDQRVDTQYF
TRBD2	few	TRBV7-7	TRBJ2-1	TGTGCCAGCAGCTCCCGGACTAGTAACAATGAGCAGTTCTTC	CASSSRTSNNEQFF
NA	few	TRBV18	TRBJ1-4	TGTGCCAGCTCACCACGGGCTGACGGAACTAATGAAAAACTGTTTTTT	CASSPRADGTNEKLFF
NA	NA	TRBV9	TRBJ2-5	TGTGCCAGCAGCCATCCCACCCGGGAGACCCAGTACTTC	CASSHPTRETQYF
NA	few	TRBV28	TRBJ1-1	TGTGCCAGCAGTTTGAGGCCAGGACTCCGGAACACTGAAGCTTTCTTT	CASSLRPGLRNTEAFF
NA	few	TRBV18	TRBJ2-4	TGTGCCAGCTCACCACCGGGCAGCCTAGCCAAAAACATTCAGTACTTC	CASSPPGSLAKNIQYF
NA	NA	TRBV6-2/TRBV6-3	TRBJ2-7	TGTGCCAGCGGACCGGGCTTACCCTACGAGCAGTACTTC	CASGPGLPYEQYF
NA	many	TRBV20-1	TRBJ1-2	TGCAGTGCTAGCCTTGGAGCTAACTATGGCTACACCTTC	CSASLGANYGYTF
TRBD2	NA	TRBV6-5	TRBJ2-1	TGTGCCAGCAGTTACTCCGGACTAGCGGAGCAGTTCTTC	CASSYSGLAEQFF
TRBD1	NA	TRBV12-3/TRBV12-4	TRBJ1-1	TGTGCCAGCAGTTTAGCACAGGGGCTATTGAACACTGAAGCTTTCTTT	CASSLAQGLLNTEAFF
NA	many	TRBV7-9	TRBJ2-7	TGTGCCAGCAGCCTGACAGGTTACGAGCAGTACTTC	CASSLTGYEQYF
NA	NA	TRBV6-6	TRBJ2-5	TGTGCCAGCAGGGACTCAGGGAGGGAGACCCAGTACTTC	CASRDSGRETQYF
TRBD2	NA	TRBV7-3	TRBJ2-3	TGTGCCAGCAGCTTAGGAGCGGGGGCATACACAGATACGCAGTATTTT	CASSLGAGAYTDTQYF
TRBD1	many	TRBV29-1	TRBJ2-7	TGCAGCGTCTCTCCGGGACAGGCATCAGGGCAGTACTTC	CSVSPGQASGQYF